The 6 T cell receptor beta chains reported below all come from one sample, sequenced in a study of monozygotic twins with inflammatory bowel disease. TCRdb reanalyzed the 5' RACE reads, giving one entry per CDR3 protein sequence and no DNA. This table lists 110,000 to 150,000 distinct CDR3 sequences. The sample taken for sequencing was blood. The receptors here all came from a human donor with ulcerative colitis or Crohn's disease, or a healthy co-twin of an affected twin (not recorded which).

The chain links TRBV4-2 to TRBJ2-1; absent DNA, TCRdb's TRBD1 call cannot be checked. This CDR3 has 16 amino acids. Germline V gene data show CDR1 as LGHNA and CDR2 as YNFKEQ. CDR3 loop: CASSQGRGAVGNEQFF.

The rearrangement joins TRBV20-1 to TRBJ2-5; TCRdb's D gene call, TRBD2, goes unchecked for lack of DNA. Germline assignment: CDR1 DFQATT and CDR2 SNEGSKA (reference sequence). This CDR3 is 13 amino acids long. The CDR3 region is CGPQTSGSETQYF.

This chain uses TRBV12-3 or TRBV12-4 with TRBJ1-5; TCRdb indicates TRBD1, and absent DNA this call remains unverified. This CDR3 has 15 amino acids. CDR3 region: CASSPTGLGNQPQHF.

The chain is built from TRBV27 and TRBJ2-1; the D call of TRBD1 rests on TCRdb alone, since no DNA is present to check it. The CDR3 has 13 residues. CDR1 and CDR2 from the germline V gene are MNHEY and SMNVEV (reference sequence). The CDR3 loop reads CASSAQVVYEQFF.

This chain joins TRBV20-1 and TRBJ2-3; TCRdb's D call of TRBD2 is untestable without DNA. Looked up from germline, CDR1 is DFQATT and CDR2 is SNEGSKA (reference sequence). The CDR3 consists of 15 residues. CDR3: CSAHRTSGLTDTQYF.

The chain recombines TRBV6-2 or TRBV6-3 with TRBJ2-2; without DNA, the TCRdb call of TRBD2 cannot be checked. This CDR3 has 14 residues. The V gene's germline CDR1 is MNHEY and CDR2 SVGEGT. CDR3: CASTLAGAAGELFF.